This T cell receptor beta chain was profiled in a study of beta chain features in type 1 diabetes. CDR3 size: 13 residues. J was trimmed by 4 bases and V by 7 bases; bases with no gene match: 6. Germline V gene sequence: CDR1 SGHAT, CDR2 FQNNGV. The entirety of the isolated RNA underwent reverse transcription, so expressed TCRB transcripts were sequenced. Sequencing was performed with immunoSEQ multiplex PCR; in TCRdb, only in-frame clones are kept and a portion is missing. In the table there are more than 300,000 clones, less than 15% of which are singletons. This clone was seen a handful of times. Sample: naive CD4+ T cells from blood. The chain recombines TRBV11-2 with TRBJ2-7; 8 nucleotides agree with TRBD1. This sequence originates from a woman between 18 and 29 years old in good health. The CDR3 spells CASTRDRTYEQYF. The CDR3 DNA follows: TGTGCCAGCACCCGGGACAGGACTTACGAGCAGTACTTC.